This T cell receptor beta chain is from a study of blood T cells in healthy people across ages. Findings and limits, study-wide: Higher diversity, along with more naive CD4+ cells, distinguished long-lived donors from aged donors.

There were at least 6 micrograms of total RNA extracted from every sample. Germline V gene lookup returns CDR1 SEHNR and CDR2 FQNEAQ (reference sequence). There are 15 residues in the CDR3. V was trimmed by 1 base and J by 5 bases, leaving 14 bases between them. It was with a sample-barcoded 5' primer and a J-beta primer mix that a second PCR of roughly 6 to 12 cycles was run. Carrying 12 random nucleotides, a template-switch adaptor labeled each individual cDNA molecule. TCRdb re-called the 5' RACE reads through MiXCR, storing one row per CDR3 protein. The sample consists of 450,000 to 700,000 distinct CDR3 sequences, roughly a quarter of them appearing once. To note about this clonotype: Its specificity is unknown.

The TCR sequence derives from an older woman in good health. The chain has TRBV7-9 and TRBJ2-5; possibly TRBD2 for D (6 bases). What was sequenced was blood. The CDR3 here is CASSLVEGPRETQYF. CDR3 DNA: TGTGCCAGCAGCTTAGTGGAGGGCCCTAGGGAGACCCAGTACTTC. Supplemented by reference TRBV7-9 and TRBJ2-5, the full variable domain reads DTGVSQNPRHKITKRGQNVTFRCDPISEHNRLYWYRQTLGQGPEFLTYFQNEAQLEKSRLLSDRFSAERPKGSFSTLEIQRTEQGDSAMYLCASSLVEGPRETQYFGPGTRLLVL.